This entry lists 8 T cell receptor beta chains sequenced from one sample in a study of blood T cell repertoires in COVID-19. The repertoire was sequenced with immunoSEQ multiplex PCR; TCRdb's copy has only in-frame clones and lacks some. Of about 87,000 clones in the sample, roughly 75% were seen once. The sequenced material came from peripheral blood. The source of these receptors is a woman between 50 and 59 years old with acute or convalescent COVID-19.

This chain uses TRBV18 with TRBJ2-2; TRBD2 matches at 11 bases. V lost 6 bases to trimming and J lost 1 base; unmatched junction nucleotides: 4. The CDR3 runs 16 residues. Germline CDR1 reads KGHSH; CDR2 reads LQKENI. The CDR3 DNA sequence: TGTGCCAGCTCCCGCACTAGCGGGGGGAACACCGGGGAGCTGTTTTTT. This encodes CASSRTSGGNTGELFF.

In its sample, this clone was seen a few times. The V and J genes are TRBV3-1 (or the pseudogene TRBV3-2) and TRBJ2-7, with 9 nucleotides matching TRBD1. The J segment lost 3 bases and the V segment lost 0 bases, leaving 9 bases of the junction unmatched. This CDR3 is 17 amino acids long. The germline gives CDR1 LGHDT, CDR2 YNNKEL (reference sequence). The CDR3 loop is CASSQDRIRDRDYEQYF. Here the CDR3 DNA reads TGTGCCAGCAGCCAAGACCGTATCCGGGACAGGGACTACGAGCAGTACTTC.

Here the CDR3 DNA reads TGTGCCAGCAGCCAGGCCAATCAGCCCCAGCATTTT. It yields the protein CASSQANQPQHF. This chain links TRBV3-1 (or the pseudogene TRBV3-2) with TRBJ1-5; D ambiguous. V shed 3 bases and J shed 3 bases, with 3 bases lying between them. From germline, CDR1 is LGHDT and CDR2 YNNKEL (reference sequence). The length of the CDR3 is 12 residues.

V usage is TRBV4-1 and J usage is TRBJ1-5, with D uncertain. CDR1 MGHRA and CDR2 YSYEKL come from the germline V gene. The CDR3 has 14 amino acids. V gave up 0 bases and J gave up 3 bases, with 6 bases separating them. CDR3 amino acids: CASSQDFINQPQHF. CDR3 sequence (DNA): TGCGCCAGCAGCCAAGATTTTATCAATCAGCCCCAGCATTTT.

V is TRBV30 and J is TRBJ1-3; D is possibly TRBD1 (6 bases). The germline gives CDR1 GTSNPN, CDR2 SVGIG (reference sequence). V shed 3 bases and J shed 2 bases, with 17 bases lying between them. The CDR3 is made up of 16 amino acids. CDR3 nucleotides: TGTGCCTGGAGAGGGTCAGGGGAGGGGACTGGAAACACCATATATTTT. This encodes CAWRGSGEGTGNTIYF.

Comment on this clone: Other nucleotide sequences from this sample produce the same CDR3. The chain employs TRBV2 and TRBJ2-5, with D possibly being TRBD2 (6 bases). The CDR3 extends over 13 amino acids. V gave up 4 bases and J gave up 2 bases, with 8 bases separating them. Germline CDR1 SNHLY, CDR2 FYNNEI. The CDR3 is CASSVGTQETQYF. The CDR3 nucleotides are TGTGCCAGCAGTGTAGGGACTCAAGAGACCCAGTACTTC.

This chain links TRBV6-5 with TRBJ1-4; D perhaps matches TRBD1 (5 bases). V dropped 7 bases and J dropped 3 bases, with 12 bases sitting between them. CDR3 length: 14 amino acids. CDR1 MNHEY and CDR2 SVGAGI come from the germline V gene. The CDR3 nucleotides read TGTGCCAGCAAGTGGGGCTCGGCTAATGAAAAACTGTTTTTT. Translation: CASKWGSANEKLFF.

The CDR3 sequence: CASSVPAGGLSTDTQYF. CDR3 bases: TGTGCCAGCAGCGTCCCAGCGGGGGGCTTAAGCACAGATACGCAGTATTTT. The chain combines TRBV9 with TRBJ2-3; 9 positions match TRBD2. V was clipped by 2 bases and J by 0 bases; unmatched bases: 7. The germline gives CDR1 SGDLS, CDR2 YYNGEE. The CDR3 consists of 17 residues. Combining the CDR3 with reference TRBV9 and TRBJ2-3 gives the whole variable domain DSGVTQTPKHLITATGQRVTLRCSPRSGDLSVYWYQQSLDQGLQFLIQYYNGEERAKGNILERFSAQQFPDLHSELNLSSLELGDSALYFCASSVPAGGLSTDTQYFGPGTRLTVL.